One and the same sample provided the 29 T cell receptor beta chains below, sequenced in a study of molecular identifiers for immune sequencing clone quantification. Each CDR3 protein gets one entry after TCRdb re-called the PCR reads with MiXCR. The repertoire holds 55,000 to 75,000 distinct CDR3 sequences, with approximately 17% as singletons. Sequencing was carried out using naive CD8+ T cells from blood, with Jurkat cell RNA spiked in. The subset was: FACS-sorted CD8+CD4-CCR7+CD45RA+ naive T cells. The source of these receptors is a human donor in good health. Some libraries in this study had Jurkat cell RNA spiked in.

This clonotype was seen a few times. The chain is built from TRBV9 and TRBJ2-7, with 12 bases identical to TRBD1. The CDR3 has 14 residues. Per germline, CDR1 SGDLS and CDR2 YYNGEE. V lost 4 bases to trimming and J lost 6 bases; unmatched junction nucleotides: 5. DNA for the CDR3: TGTGCCAGCAGCCCCGGGACAGGGGGCTTCGAGCAGTACTTC. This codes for CASSPGTGGFEQYF.

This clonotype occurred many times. DNA of the CDR3: TGTGCCAGCAGCGGAAACCGGGAGTTTACAGATACGCAGTATTTT. Protein: CASSGNREFTDTQYF. The chain combines TRBV11-2 with TRBJ2-3; D may be TRBD2 (6 bases). V was shortened by 5 bases and J by 3 bases, with 15 bases between the two germline ends. The CDR3 runs 15 residues. Germline V gene data show CDR1 as SGHAT and CDR2 as FQNNGV.

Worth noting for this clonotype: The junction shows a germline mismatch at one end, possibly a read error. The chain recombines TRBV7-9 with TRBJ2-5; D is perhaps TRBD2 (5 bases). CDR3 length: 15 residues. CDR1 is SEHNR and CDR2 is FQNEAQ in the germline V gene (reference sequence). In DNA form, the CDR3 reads TGTGCCAGCAGCTTAGATGGGAGCCGACAAGAGGCCCAGTACTTC. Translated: CASSLDGSRQEAQYF.

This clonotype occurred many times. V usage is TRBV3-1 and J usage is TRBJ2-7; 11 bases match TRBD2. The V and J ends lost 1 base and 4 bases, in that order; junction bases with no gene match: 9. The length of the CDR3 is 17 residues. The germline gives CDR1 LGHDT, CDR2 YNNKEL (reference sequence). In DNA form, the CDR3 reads TGTGCCAGCAGCCAAGGGTTGGGACTAGCGGAGTTATACGAGCAGTACTTC. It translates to CASSQGLGLAELYEQYF.

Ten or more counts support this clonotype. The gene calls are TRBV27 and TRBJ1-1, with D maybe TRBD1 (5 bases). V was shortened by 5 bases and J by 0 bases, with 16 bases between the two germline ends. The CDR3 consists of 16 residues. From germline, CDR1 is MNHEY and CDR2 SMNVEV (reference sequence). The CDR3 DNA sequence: TGTGCCAGCAGTCCCAGAACAGGTAACATGAACACTGAAGCTTTCTTT. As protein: CASSPRTGNMNTEAFF.

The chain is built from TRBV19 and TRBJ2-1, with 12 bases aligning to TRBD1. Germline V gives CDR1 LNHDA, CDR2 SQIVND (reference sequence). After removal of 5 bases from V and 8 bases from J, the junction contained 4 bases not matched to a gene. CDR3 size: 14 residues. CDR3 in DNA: TGTGCCAGTAGTGAGGGACAGGGGGCTGATGAGCAGTTCTTC. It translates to CASSEGQGADEQFF.

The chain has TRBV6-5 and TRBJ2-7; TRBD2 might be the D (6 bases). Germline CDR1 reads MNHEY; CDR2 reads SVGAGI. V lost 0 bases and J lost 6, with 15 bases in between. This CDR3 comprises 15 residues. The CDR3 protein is CASSYSRDFFLEQYF. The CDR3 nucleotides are TGTGCCAGCAGTTACTCTCGGGACTTTTTCCTCGAGCAGTACTTC.

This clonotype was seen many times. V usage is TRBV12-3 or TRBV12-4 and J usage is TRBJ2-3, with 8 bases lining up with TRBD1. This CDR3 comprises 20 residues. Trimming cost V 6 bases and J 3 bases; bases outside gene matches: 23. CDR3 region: CASSPTGGTNSGGRTDTQYF. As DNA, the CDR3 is TGTGCCAGCAGCCCTACAGGGGGTACTAATAGCGGAGGGCGGACAGATACGCAGTATTTT.

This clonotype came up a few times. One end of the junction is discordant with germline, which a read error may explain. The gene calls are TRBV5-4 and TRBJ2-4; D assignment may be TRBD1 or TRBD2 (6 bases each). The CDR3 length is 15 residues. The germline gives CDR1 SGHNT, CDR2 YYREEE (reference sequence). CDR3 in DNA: TGTGCCAGGGTAACGAGGTCGGGGGCCAATAACATTCAGTACTTC. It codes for CARVTRSGANNIQYF.

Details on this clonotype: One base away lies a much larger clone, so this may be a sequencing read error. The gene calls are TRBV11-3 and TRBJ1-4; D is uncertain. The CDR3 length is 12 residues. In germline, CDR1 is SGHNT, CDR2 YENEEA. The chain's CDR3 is CASSFSYEKQFF. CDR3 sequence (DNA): TGTGCCAGCAGCTTTTCCTATGAAAAACAGTTTTTT.

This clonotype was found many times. CDR3 sequence (DNA): TGTGCCAGCGCCCTGACGGTGGTGGGTTACGAGCAGTACTTC. It translates to CASALTVVGYEQYF. V usage is TRBV28 and J usage is TRBJ2-7; D uncertain. V lost 8 bases to trimming and J lost 4 bases, with 18 bases between them. Germline values: CDR1 MDHEN, CDR2 SYDVKM. The CDR3 is 14 residues long. Full variable domain (remainder filled in from reference TRBV28 and TRBJ2-7): DVKVTQSSRYLVKRTGEKVFLECVQDMDHENMFWYRQDPGLGLRLIYFSYDVKMKEKGDIPEGYSVSREKKERFSLILESASTNQTSMYLCASALTVVGYEQYFGPGTRLTVT.

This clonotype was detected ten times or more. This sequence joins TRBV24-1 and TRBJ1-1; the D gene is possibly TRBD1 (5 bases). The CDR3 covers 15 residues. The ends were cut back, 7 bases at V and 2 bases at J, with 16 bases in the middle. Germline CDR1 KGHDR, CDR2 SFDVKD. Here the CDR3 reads CATSPGLPTNTEAFF. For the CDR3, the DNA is TGTGCCACCAGCCCGGGGCTTCCTACCAACACTGAAGCTTTCTTT.

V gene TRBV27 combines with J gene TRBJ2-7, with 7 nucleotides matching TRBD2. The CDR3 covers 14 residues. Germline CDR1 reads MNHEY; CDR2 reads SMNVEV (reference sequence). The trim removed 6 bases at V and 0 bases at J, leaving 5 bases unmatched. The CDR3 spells CASSPAGPSYEQYF. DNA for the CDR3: TGTGCCAGCAGCCCAGCGGGACCCTCCTACGAGCAGTACTTC.

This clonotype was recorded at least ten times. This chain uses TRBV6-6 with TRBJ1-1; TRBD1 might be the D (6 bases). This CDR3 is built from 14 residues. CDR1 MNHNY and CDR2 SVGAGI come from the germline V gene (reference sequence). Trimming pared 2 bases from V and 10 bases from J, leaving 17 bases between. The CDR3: CASSYESTGLAAFF. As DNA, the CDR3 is TGTGCCAGCAGTTACGAATCGACAGGATTAGCAGCTTTCTTT.

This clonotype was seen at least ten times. CDR3 residues: CASSLAEGTYQETQYF. Here the CDR3 DNA reads TGTGCCAGCAGCTTAGCGGAGGGGACGTACCAAGAGACCCAGTACTTC. This rearrangement joins TRBV7-6 to TRBJ2-5; D perhaps matches TRBD2 (6 bases). From germline, CDR1 is SGHVS and CDR2 FNYEAQ. Between the trimmed V and J ends, which lost 0 bases and 0 bases, there was a span of 11 bases. There are 16 residues in the CDR3.

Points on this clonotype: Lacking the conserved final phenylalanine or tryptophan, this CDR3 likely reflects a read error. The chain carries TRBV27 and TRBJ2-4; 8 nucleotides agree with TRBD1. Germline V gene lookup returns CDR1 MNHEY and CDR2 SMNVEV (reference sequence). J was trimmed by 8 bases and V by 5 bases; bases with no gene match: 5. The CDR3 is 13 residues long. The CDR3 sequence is CASSRTGLDIQYL. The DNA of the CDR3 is TGTGCCAGCAGTCGGACAGGGCTGGACATTCAGTACCTC.

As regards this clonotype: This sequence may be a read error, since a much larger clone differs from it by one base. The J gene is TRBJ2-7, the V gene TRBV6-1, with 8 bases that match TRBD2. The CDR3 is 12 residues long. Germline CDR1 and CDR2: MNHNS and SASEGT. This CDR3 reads CASSESGGEQHF. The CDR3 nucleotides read TGTGCCAGCAGTGAAAGCGGGGGCGAGCAGCACTTC.

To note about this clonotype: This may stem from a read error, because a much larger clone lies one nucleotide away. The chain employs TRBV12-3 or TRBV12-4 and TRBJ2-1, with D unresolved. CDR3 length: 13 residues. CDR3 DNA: TGTGCCATCGAGGACCGCGTAATGTTGGAGCAGTCCTTC. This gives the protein CAIEDRVMLEQSF.

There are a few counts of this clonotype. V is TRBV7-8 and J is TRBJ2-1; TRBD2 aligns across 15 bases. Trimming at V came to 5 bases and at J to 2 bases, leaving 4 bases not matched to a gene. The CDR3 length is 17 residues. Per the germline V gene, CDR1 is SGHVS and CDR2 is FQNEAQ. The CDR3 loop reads CASSIGLAGGTYNEQFF. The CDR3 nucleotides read TGTGCCAGCAGCATTGGACTAGCGGGAGGGACCTACAATGAGCAGTTCTTC.

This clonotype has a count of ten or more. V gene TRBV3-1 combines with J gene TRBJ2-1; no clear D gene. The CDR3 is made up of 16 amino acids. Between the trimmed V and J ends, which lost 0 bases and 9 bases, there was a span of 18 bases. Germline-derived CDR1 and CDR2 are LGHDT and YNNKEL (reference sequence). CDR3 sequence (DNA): TGTGCCAGCAGCCAAGACGACGGAATCCAACTCGGTGAGCAGTTCTTC. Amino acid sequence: CASSQDDGIQLGEQFF.

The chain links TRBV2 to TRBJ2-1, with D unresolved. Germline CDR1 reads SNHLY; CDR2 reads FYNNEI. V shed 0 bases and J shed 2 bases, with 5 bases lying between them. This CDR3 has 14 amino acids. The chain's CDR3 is CASSEADPYNEQFF. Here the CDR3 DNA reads TGTGCCAGCAGTGAAGCTGACCCCTACAATGAGCAGTTCTTC.

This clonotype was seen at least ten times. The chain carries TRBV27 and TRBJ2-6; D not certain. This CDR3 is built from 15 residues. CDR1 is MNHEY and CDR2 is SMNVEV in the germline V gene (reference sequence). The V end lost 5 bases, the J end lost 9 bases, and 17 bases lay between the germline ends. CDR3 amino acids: CASSLIGSWDNVLTF. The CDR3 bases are TGTGCCAGCAGTCTAATTGGGTCGTGGGACAACGTCCTGACTTTC.

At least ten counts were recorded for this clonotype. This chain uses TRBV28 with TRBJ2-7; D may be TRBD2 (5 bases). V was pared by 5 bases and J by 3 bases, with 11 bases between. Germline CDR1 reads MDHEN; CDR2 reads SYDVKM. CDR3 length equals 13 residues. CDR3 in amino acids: CASSVGLLYEQYF. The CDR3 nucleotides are TGTGCCAGCAGTGTTGGACTGCTCTACGAGCAGTACTTC.

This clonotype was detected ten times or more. The CDR3, as DNA: TGTGCCAGCAGCACGGCGGGGGACCTTTCCTACGAGCAGTACTTC. The encoded protein is CASSTAGDLSYEQYF. The V call is TRBV6-1, the J call TRBJ2-7, with 7 bases fitting TRBD2. Germline CDR1 and CDR2: MNHNS and SASEGT. J lost 1 base, V lost 6 bases, and 9 bases had no gene match. The CDR3 covers 15 residues.

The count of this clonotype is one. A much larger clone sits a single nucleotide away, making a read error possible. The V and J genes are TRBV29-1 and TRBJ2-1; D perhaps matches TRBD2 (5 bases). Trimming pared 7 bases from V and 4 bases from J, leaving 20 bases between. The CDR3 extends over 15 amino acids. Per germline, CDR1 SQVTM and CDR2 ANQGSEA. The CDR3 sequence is CSASGSRSRYNEQFF. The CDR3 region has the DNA TGCAGCGCGAGCGGTTCCAGAAGCAGATACAATGAGCAGTTCTTC.

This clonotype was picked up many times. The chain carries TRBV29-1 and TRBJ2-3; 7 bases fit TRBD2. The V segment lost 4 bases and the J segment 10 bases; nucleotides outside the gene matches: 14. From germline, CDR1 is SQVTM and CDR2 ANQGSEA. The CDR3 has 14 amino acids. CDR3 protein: CSVGLPSGGWAQYF. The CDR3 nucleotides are TGCAGCGTTGGCCTGCCTAGCGGTGGTTGGGCGCAGTATTTT.

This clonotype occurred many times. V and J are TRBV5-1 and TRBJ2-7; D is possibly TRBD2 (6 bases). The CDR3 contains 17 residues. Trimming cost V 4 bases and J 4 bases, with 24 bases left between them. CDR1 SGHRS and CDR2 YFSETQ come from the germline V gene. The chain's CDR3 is CASSPSARDRVLYEQYF. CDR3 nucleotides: TGCGCCAGCAGCCCCTCCGCGCGGGATAGAGTACTATACGAGCAGTACTTC.

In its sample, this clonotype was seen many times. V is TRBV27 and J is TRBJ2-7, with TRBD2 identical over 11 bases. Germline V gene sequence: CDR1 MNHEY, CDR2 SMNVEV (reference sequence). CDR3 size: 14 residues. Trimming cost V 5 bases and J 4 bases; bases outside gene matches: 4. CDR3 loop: CASSMTSGTYEQYF. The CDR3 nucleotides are TGTGCCAGCAGTATGACTAGCGGGACGTACGAGCAGTACTTC.

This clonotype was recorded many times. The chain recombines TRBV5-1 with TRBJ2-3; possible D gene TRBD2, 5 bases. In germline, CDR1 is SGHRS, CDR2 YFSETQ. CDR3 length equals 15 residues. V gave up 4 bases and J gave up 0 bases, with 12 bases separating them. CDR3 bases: TGCGCCAGCAGCCAGTTACTAGGCAGCACAGATACGCAGTATTTT. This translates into CASSQLLGSTDTQYF.